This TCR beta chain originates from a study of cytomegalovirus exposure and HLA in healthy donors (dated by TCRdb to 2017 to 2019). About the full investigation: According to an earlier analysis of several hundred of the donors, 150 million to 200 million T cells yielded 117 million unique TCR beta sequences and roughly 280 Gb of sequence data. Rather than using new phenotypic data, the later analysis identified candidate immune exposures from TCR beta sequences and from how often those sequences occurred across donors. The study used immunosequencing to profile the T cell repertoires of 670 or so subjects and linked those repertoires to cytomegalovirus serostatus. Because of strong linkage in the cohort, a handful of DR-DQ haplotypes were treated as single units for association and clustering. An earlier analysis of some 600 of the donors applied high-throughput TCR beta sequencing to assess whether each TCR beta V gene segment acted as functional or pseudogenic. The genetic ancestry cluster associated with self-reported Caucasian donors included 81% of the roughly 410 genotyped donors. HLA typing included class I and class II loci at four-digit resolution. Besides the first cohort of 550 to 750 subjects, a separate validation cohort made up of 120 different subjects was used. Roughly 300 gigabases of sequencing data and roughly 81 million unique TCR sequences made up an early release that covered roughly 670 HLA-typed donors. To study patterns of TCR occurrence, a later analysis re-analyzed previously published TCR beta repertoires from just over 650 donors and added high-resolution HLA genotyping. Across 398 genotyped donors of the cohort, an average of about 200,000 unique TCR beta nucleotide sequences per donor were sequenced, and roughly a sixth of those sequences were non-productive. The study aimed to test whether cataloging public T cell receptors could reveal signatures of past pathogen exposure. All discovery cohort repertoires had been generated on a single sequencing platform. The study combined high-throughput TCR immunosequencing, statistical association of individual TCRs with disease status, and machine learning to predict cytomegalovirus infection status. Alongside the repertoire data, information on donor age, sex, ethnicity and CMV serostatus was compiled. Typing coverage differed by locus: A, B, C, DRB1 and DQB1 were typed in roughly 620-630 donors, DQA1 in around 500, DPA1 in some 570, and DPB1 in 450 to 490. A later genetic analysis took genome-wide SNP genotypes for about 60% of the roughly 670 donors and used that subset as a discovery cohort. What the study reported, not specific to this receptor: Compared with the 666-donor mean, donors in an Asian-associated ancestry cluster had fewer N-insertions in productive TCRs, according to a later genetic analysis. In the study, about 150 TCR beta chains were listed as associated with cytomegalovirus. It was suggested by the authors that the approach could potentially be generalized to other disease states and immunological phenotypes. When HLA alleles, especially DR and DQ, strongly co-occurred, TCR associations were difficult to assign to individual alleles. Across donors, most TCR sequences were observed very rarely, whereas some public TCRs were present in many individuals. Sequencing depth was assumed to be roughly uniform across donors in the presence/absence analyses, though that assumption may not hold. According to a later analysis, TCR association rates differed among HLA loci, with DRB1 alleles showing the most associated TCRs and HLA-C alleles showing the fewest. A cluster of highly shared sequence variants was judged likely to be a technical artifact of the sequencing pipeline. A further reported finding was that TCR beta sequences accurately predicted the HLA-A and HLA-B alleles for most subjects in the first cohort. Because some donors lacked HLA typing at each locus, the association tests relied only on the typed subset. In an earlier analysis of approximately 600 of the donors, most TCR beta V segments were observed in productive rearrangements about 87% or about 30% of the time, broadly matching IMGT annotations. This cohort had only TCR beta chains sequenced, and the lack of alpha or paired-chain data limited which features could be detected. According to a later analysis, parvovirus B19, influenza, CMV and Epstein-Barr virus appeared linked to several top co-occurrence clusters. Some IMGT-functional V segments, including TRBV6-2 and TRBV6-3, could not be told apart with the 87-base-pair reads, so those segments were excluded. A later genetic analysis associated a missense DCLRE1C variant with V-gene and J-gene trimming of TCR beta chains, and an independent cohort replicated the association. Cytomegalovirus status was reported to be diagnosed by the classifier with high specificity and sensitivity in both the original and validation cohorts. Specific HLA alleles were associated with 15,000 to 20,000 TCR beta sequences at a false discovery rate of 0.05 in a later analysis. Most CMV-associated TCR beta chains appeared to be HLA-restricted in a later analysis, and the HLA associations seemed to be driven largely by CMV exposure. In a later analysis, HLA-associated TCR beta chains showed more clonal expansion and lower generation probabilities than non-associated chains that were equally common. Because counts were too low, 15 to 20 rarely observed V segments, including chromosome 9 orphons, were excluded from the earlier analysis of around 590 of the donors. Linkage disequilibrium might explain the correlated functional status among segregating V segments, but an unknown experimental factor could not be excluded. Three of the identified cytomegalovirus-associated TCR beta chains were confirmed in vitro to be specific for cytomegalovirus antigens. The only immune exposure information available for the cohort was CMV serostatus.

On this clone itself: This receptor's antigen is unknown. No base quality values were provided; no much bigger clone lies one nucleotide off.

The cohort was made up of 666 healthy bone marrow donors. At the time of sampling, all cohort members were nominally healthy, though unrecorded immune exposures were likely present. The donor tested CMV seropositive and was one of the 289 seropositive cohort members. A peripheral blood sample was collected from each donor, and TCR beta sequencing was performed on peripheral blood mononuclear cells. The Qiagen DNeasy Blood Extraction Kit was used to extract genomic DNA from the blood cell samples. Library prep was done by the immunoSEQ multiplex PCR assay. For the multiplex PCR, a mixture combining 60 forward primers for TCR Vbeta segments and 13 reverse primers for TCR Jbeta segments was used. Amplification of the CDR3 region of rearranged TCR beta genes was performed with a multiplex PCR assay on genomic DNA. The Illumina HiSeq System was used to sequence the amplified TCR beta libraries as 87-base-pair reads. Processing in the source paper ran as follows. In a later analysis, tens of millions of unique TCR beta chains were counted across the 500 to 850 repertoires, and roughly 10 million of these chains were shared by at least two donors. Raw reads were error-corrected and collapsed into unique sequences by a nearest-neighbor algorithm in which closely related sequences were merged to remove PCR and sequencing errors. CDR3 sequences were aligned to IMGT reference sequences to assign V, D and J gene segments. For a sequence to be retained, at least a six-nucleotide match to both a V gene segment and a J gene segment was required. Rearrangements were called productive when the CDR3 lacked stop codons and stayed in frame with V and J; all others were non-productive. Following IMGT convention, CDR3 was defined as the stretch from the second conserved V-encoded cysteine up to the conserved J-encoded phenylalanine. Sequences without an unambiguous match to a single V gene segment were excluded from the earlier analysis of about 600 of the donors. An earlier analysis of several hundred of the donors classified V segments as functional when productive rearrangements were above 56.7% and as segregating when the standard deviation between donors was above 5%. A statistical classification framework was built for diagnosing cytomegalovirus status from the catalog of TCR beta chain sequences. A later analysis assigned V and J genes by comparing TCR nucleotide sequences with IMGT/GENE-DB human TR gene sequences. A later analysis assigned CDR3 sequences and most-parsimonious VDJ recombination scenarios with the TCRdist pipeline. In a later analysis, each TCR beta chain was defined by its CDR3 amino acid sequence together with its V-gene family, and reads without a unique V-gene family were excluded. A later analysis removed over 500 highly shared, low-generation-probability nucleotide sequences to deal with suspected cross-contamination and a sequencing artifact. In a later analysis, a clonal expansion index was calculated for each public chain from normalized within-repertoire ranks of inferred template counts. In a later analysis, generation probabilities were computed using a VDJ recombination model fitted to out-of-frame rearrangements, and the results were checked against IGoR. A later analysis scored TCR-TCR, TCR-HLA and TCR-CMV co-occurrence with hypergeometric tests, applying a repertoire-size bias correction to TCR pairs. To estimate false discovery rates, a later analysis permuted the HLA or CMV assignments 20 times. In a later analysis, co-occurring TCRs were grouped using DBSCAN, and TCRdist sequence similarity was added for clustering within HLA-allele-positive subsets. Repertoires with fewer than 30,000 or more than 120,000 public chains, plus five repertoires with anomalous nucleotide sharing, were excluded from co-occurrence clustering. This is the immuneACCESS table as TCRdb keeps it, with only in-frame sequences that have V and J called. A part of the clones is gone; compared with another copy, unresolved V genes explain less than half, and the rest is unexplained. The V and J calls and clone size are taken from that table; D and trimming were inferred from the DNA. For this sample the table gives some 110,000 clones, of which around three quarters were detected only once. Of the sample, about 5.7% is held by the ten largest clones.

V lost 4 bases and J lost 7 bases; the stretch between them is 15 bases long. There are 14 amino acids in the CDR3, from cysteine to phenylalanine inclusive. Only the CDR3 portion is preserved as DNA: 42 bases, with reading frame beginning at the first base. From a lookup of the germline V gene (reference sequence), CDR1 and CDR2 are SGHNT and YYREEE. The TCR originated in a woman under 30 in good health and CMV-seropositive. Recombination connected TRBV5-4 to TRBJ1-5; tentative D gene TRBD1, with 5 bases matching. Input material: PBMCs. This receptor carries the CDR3 CASSLRGANQPQHF. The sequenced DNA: TGTGCCAGCAGCCTACGTGGGGCCAACCAGCCCCAGCATTTT. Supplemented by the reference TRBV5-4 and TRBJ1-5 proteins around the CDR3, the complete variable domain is ETGVTQSPTHLIKTRGQQVTLRCSSQSGHNTVSWYQQALGQGPQFIFQYYREEENGRGNFPPRFSGLQFPNYSSELNVNALELDDSALYLCASSLRGANQPQHFGDGTRLSIL.